A single T cell receptor beta chain is shown here with its context. Clones were sequenced by immunoSEQ multiplex PCR, and TCRdb holds only the in-frame ones, with some missing. The table has around 190,000 clones, 88% seen once. The sample comes from a study of T cell responses to AZD1222 COVID-19 vaccine. This CDR3 is 13 amino acids long. Germline CDR1 SQVTM, CDR2 ANQGSEA. V lost 4 bases to trimming and J lost 4 bases, with 13 bases between them. The material sequenced was peripheral blood, taken 28 days after the second AZD1222 dose. V usage is TRBV29-1 and J usage is TRBJ1-2, with D uncertain. This receptor was taken from an adult who received the AZD1222 COVID-19 vaccine. The CDR3 region is CSVGSGAIYGYTF. CDR3 in DNA: TGCAGCGTTGGGTCGGGAGCCATCTATGGCTACACCTTC.